The 17 T cell receptor beta chains presented below share a single source sample, sequenced in a study of CD8+CD57+ T cells in acquired aplastic anemia. TCR beta VDJ and CDR3 profiles were obtained from a genomic DNA template. TCRdb fed the reads into MiXCR, producing one record per CDR3 protein. The sample carries 150,000 to 200,000 distinct CDR3 sequences, 55% to 70% recorded once. The specimen sequenced was sorted CD4+, CD8+, or CD8+CD57+ T cells (not recorded which) from PBMCs. Source of these receptors: a human donor in good health.

V usage is TRBV15 and J usage is TRBJ2-1; the match to TRBD1 covers 11 bases. The CDR3 contains 17 residues. The V gene end was trimmed by 4 bases and the J gene end by 7 bases; junction bases not matched to a gene: 12. The germline gives CDR1 LNHNV, CDR2 YYDKDF (reference sequence). The CDR3 nucleotides are TGTGCCACCAGCAAGGGAGGGACAGGGGGTAAAAGGAATGAGCAGTTCTTC. Amino acids: CATSKGGTGGKRNEQFF.

This clonotype was recorded at least ten times. The chain has TRBV2 and TRBJ1-2; 9 nucleotides align to TRBD1. Trimming cost V 8 bases and J 4 bases; bases outside gene matches: 2. CDR3 size: 12 residues. Germline V CDR1 and CDR2: SNHLY, FYNNEI. DNA of the CDR3: TGTGCCAGCGGGACAGGGACCTATGGCTACACCTTC. Translation: CASGTGTYGYTF.

J is TRBJ2-2 and V is TRBV7-9; D is perhaps TRBD1 or TRBD2 (5 bases each). Germline V gene sequence: CDR1 SEHNR, CDR2 FQNEAQ (reference sequence). This CDR3 is built from 16 residues. The V end lost 6 bases, the J end lost 4 bases, and 18 bases lay between the germline ends. The CDR3 DNA reads as TGTGCCAGCAGTCCAAATCCGGGACCAATCACCGGGGAGCTGTTTTTT. Its protein product is CASSPNPGPITGELFF.

The chain employs TRBV7-9 and TRBJ1-1; 8 bases align to TRBD1. The CDR3 sequence is 15 residues long. Germline V gene lookup returns CDR1 SEHNR and CDR2 FQNEAQ (reference sequence). V shed 5 bases and J 5 bases; nucleotides not matched to a gene: 10. This CDR3 is CASSVQGAQGTEAFF. CDR3 nucleotides: TGTGCCAGCAGCGTCCAGGGGGCGCAAGGAACTGAAGCTTTCTTT.

This clonotype was recorded many times. The rearrangement links TRBV19 to TRBJ2-1; 7 bases align to TRBD2. CDR1 is LNHDA and CDR2 is SQIVND in the germline V gene (reference sequence). Losses at the gene ends were 5 bases for V and 0 bases for J; bases not matched to a gene: 10. The CDR3 extends over 17 amino acids. CDR3: CASSGHLADSSYNEQFF. Written as DNA, the CDR3 is TGTGCCAGTAGTGGTCATCTAGCGGATAGCTCCTACAATGAGCAGTTCTTC.

The chain couples TRBV7-2 to TRBJ2-1; TRBD2 agrees at 11 bases. Germline CDR1 reads SGHTA; CDR2 reads FQGNSA. This CDR3 spans 17 amino acids. Unmatched junction bases numbered 10, after V lost 0 bases and J lost 9 bases. The CDR3 spells CASSLAEASGRRGEQFF. CDR3 DNA sequence: TGTGCCAGCAGCTTAGCGGAGGCTAGCGGGAGGAGGGGTGAGCAGTTCTTC.

The genes are TRBV2 and TRBJ2-3; no reliable D call. V was clipped by 4 bases and J by 0 bases, with 8 bases between them. Looked up from germline, CDR1 is SNHLY and CDR2 is FYNNEI. The length of the CDR3 is 14 residues. CDR3 residues: CASSVWQSTDTQYF. As DNA, the CDR3 is TGTGCCAGCAGTGTCTGGCAAAGCACAGATACGCAGTATTTT.

This clonotype was recorded many times. The chain combines TRBV5-1 with TRBJ1-1; TRBD1 is a possible D gene (5 bases). This CDR3 has 16 residues. Per germline, CDR1 SGHRS and CDR2 YFSETQ. The ends were cut back, 2 bases at V and 1 base at J, with 15 bases in the middle. The CDR3 reads CASSFRDSRENTEAFF. CDR3 in DNA: TGCGCCAGCAGCTTCCGGGACTCAAGGGAGAACACTGAAGCTTTCTTT.

This clonotype was counted between two and nine times. The J gene is TRBJ2-1, the V gene TRBV20-1; 10 nucleotides line up with TRBD2. J gave up 6 bases and V 5 bases, and 7 bases lay outside the gene matches. Germline loops: CDR1 DFQATT, CDR2 SNEGSKA (reference sequence). CDR3 length: 14 amino acids. The CDR3 reads CSALGLAGVNEQFF. Here the CDR3 DNA reads TGCAGTGCTCTGGGGCTAGCGGGGGTCAATGAGCAGTTCTTC.

This clonotype was found a few times. The gene calls are TRBV5-1 and TRBJ1-3; D gene uncertain. The CDR3 is 13 residues long. V shed 4 bases and J shed 4 bases, with 9 bases lying between them. Germline V gives CDR1 SGHRS, CDR2 YFSETQ. In DNA, the CDR3 is TGCGCCAGCAGCAGGGAGGGAGGAAACACCATATATTTT. This encodes CASSREGGNTIYF.

This chain uses TRBV25-1 with TRBJ1-1; possibly TRBD1 for D (5 bases). V gave up 10 bases and J gave up 3 bases, with 15 bases separating them. Germline CDR1 is MGHDK and CDR2 is SYGVNS. CDR3 size: 13 residues. CDR3 coding DNA: TGTGCCACCCGGGGCGCCGGCTACACTGAAGCTTTCTTT. This translates into CATRGAGYTEAFF.

This clonotype has a handful of counts. The chain recombines TRBV6-2 or TRBV6-3 with TRBJ2-7; D remains ambiguous. Trimming cost V 5 bases and J 3 bases, with 5 bases left between them. Looked up from germline, CDR1 is MNHEY and CDR2 is SVGEGT. The CDR3 consists of 11 residues. For the CDR3, the DNA is TGTGCCAGCAGTCAATTCTACGAGCAGTACTTC. Amino acids: CASSQFYEQYF.

This clonotype was seen a few times. This sequence joins TRBV20-1 and TRBJ2-1; 11 bases map to TRBD2. This CDR3 is built from 14 residues. J was trimmed by 4 bases and V by 1 base; bases with no gene match: 0. CDR1 is DFQATT and CDR2 is SNEGSKA in the germline V gene (reference sequence). This chain's CDR3 is CSARGLAGYNEQFF. The CDR3 bases are TGCAGTGCTAGAGGACTAGCGGGGTACAATGAGCAGTTCTTC.

The chain combines TRBV19 with TRBJ2-3; possibly TRBD1 for D (6 bases). This CDR3 is built from 11 residues. Germline V CDR1 and CDR2: LNHDA, SQIVND (reference sequence). This chain's CDR3 is CATGPTDTQYF. The DNA of the CDR3 is TGTGCGACAGGCCCCACAGATACGCAGTATTTT. The whole variable domain, filled in from reference TRBV19 and TRBJ2-3, reads DGGITQSPKYLFRKEGQNVTLSCEQNLNHDAMYWYRQDPGQGLRLIYYSQIVNDFQKGDIAEGYSVSREKKESFPLTVTSAQKNPTAFYLCATGPTDTQYFGPGTRLTVL.

This clonotype was detected a few times. The chain carries TRBV7-9 and TRBJ2-7, with D possibly being TRBD2 (5 bases). CDR3 size: 14 residues. In germline, CDR1 is SEHNR, CDR2 FQNEAQ (reference sequence). V lost 5 bases and J lost 6, with 17 bases in between. The CDR3 region has the DNA TGTGCCAGCAGCCGGTCGGACGGGAAGCTCGAGCAGTACTTC. Residues: CASSRSDGKLEQYF.

The chain is built from TRBV15 and TRBJ1-5, with D unclear. The CDR3 has 15 residues. The germline V gene has CDR1 LNHNV and CDR2 YYDKDF (reference sequence). V was cut by 0 bases and J by 6 bases, with 12 bases left in between. DNA of the CDR3: TGTGCCACCAGCAGAGATCAAGGGTCCGGTCAGCCCCAGCATTTT. It translates to CATSRDQGSGQPQHF.

This sequence joins TRBV9 and TRBJ2-7, with 8 bases fitting TRBD1. The J segment lost 6 bases and the V segment lost 5 bases, leaving 7 bases of the junction unmatched. This CDR3 comprises 13 residues. The germline CDR1 and CDR2 sequences are SGDLS and YYNGEE. CDR3 in amino acids: CASSFGQGGEQYF. The CDR3 DNA reads as TGTGCCAGCAGTTTCGGACAGGGAGGCGAGCAGTACTTC.